This TCR beta chain was identified during a study of OX40 agonist ivuxolimab in advanced cancers. Study-wide background: Ivuxolimab, an antibody acting as an agonist of OX40 (CD134), was used to treat patients. Partial response was recorded in three patients: one hepatocellular carcinoma and two cutaneous melanoma cases. Study outcomes and limitations: Averaging showed that CD8+ T cells had more expanded clones than CD4+ did.

In the case of this clone: Its antigen is still unknown.

The V end lost 1 base, the J end lost 4 bases, and 11 bases lay between the germline ends. The CDR3 covers 15 residues. Germline V gene lookup returns CDR1 LGHNA and CDR2 YNFKEQ. Profiled with immunoSEQ multiplex PCR; TCRdb holds only in-frame clones, not every one. The sample lists roughly 83,000 clones; about 90% were seen once. Source: CD4+ or CD8+ T cells sorted from blood, taken in a trial of the OX40 agonist ivuxolimab. This rearrangement joins TRBV4-2 to TRBJ1-5, with D perhaps matching TRBD1 (5 bases). The source is an adult with an advanced solid tumor such as melanoma, head and neck, liver or kidney cancer. The CDR3 here is CASSQVLGGNQPQHF. CDR3 DNA: TGTGCCAGCAGCCAAGTCCTGGGGGGAAATCAGCCCCAGCATTTT.